This T cell receptor (beta chain) was recovered during a study of blood T cell repertoires in COVID-19 (dated by TCRdb to 2018 to 2021). In terms of the full investigation: Samples covering the acute and convalescent phases of COVID-19 were provided by collaborators in the United States, Italy and Spain. Samples came from the ongoing ImmuneRACE study (first 160 participants) plus 1,254 subjects from 6 global collaborators. Subjects who had been exposed to COVID-19, were actively infected with it, or had recovered from it provided the deeply sampled blood TCRbeta repertoires that made up the dataset. The repertoires were released in a freely available public database intended as a resource for research on the immune response to SARS-CoV-2. The prospective study material was composed of cDNA or gDNA derived from T cells, B-cell-depleted T cells, or PBMCs. Where HLA class I and class II types were available, the types were taken from metadata supplied by the sample provider, not from assay-based typing. A de-identified subject ID, COVID-19 status, age in years and sex were almost always included in the sample metadata.

One collaborating source in Seattle enrolled patients during active infection and followed them longitudinally through the course of disease. Whole blood was collected in K2EDTA tubes by collaborating institutions according to the institutions' own protocols. For TCRbeta analysis, collaborators shipped samples in one of three forms: frozen whole blood, isolated PBMCs, or DNA extracted from either of those sample types. The CDR3, from cysteine to phenylalanine, totals 15 residues. The DNA shown is the 45-base CDR3, in frame from base 1. The CDR1 and CDR2 encoded by the germline V gene (reference sequence) are LNHDA and SQIVND. At the junction V is shortened by 5 bases and J by 4 bases, with 14 bases in between. As regards this clone: Its antigen is currently not known. Base qualities are not recorded, but no much larger clone differs from it by a single base.

Paper-wide results and their limitations: Clinical and demographic metadata were provided uncurated, with the amount varying by source and participant.

The immunoSEQ Assay, a bias-controlled multiplex PCR, was used to amplify TCRbeta CDR3 regions from genomic DNA. The original methods were these. Within the assay, amplification of reference gene primers was used to estimate how many nucleated cells each sample contained. To quantify the absolute abundance of each unique TCRbeta CDR3 rearrangement, sequence reads were collapsed and filtered. For each sample, productive Simpson clonality was calculated as the square root of Simpson's diversity index over productive rearrangements. Entries here come from immuneACCESS through TCRdb and include only in-frame sequences with V and J called. Some clones fail to appear in such tables; in the studies checked, an unresolved V gene covers under half of the shortfall, and the cause of the remainder is unknown. The V and J calls and clone size are taken from that table; D and trimming were inferred from the DNA. Across this sample there are 300,000 to 400,000 clones, with around 87% seen only once. Of the sample, around 6% is held by the ten largest clones.

The sample taken for sequencing was peripheral blood. Here the chain combines TRBV19 and TRBJ1-4, and the D gene may be TRBD1, 6 bases matching. This clonotype was obtained from a woman in her 50s with COVID-19, enrolled during active disease. At the DNA level, the sequence is TGTGCCAGTAGTTTTGACAGGTCTAATAATGAAAAACTGTTTTTT. It specifies CASSFDRSNNEKLFF.